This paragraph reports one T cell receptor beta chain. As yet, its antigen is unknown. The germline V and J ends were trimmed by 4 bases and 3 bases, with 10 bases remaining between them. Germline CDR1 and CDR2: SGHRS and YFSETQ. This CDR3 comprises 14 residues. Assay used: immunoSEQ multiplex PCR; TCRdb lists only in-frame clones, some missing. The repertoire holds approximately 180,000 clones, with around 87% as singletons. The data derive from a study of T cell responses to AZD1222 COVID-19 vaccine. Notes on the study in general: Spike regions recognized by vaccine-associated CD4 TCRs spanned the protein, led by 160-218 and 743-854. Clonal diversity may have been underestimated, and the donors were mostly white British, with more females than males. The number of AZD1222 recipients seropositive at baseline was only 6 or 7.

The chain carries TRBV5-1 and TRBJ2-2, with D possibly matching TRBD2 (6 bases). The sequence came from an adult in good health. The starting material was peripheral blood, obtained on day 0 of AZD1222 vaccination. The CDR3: CASSRDWDTGELFF. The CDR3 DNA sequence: TGCGCCAGCAGCCGGGACTGGGACACCGGGGAGCTGTTTTTT.